This T cell receptor beta chain originates from a study of Ad26.COV2.S vaccination and SARS-CoV-2 variants. Study context: The COV1001 Ad26.COV2.S trial arm included the donor. General study results and limits: The analyses of TCR breadth and depth may have understated the size of total T cell responses. Placebo recipients had lower spike-specific TCR breadth than vaccine recipients.

On this clone itself: What it recognizes is unknown.

Only in-frame clones appear in the TCRdb table, and some are missing; sequencing was by immunoSEQ multiplex PCR. The top ten clones hold about 2.5% of a sample with hundreds of thousands of clones, 75% to 90% of them seen once. Treatment described: over 15 received Ad26.COV2.S at low or high dose, single or two shots; about 5 received placebo; per-sample allocation not given. Sampling occurred on day 63 after the first vaccine or placebo injection. This vaccine is an Ad26 vector that expresses the Wuhan-strain SARS-CoV-2 spike. V was shortened by 2 bases and J by 9 bases, with 11 bases between the two germline ends. Germline CDR1 SEHNR, CDR2 FQNEAQ (reference sequence). CDR3 length: 13 amino acids.

Sequences were derived from peripheral blood, sampled in a trial of Ad26.COV2.S vaccine versus placebo. V gene TRBV7-9 combines with J gene TRBJ2-4, with D perhaps TRBD2 (5 bases). The source of this sequence is a person aged 18-60 years who received the Ad26.COV2.S COVID-19 vaccine or a placebo. The CDR3 nucleotides are TGTGCCAGCAGCTTAAAGGGAGTCGGCATTCAGTACTTC. It translates to CASSLKGVGIQYF.